A single sample is the source of the 10 T cell receptor beta chains below, sequenced in a study of T cell responses to AZD1222 COVID-19 vaccine. Method: immunoSEQ multiplex PCR; TCRdb's copy keeps in-frame clones and lacks some. This table has 95,000 to 100,000 clones, about 90% appearing once. The sequenced sample was peripheral blood, obtained on day 0 of AZD1222 vaccination. These receptor sequences come from an adult in good health.

The chain is built from TRBV5-4 and TRBJ2-1; D gene uncertain. The CDR3 runs to 15 residues. The germline gives CDR1 SGHNT, CDR2 YYREEE (reference sequence). The germline V and J ends were trimmed by 4 bases and 2 bases, with 13 bases remaining between them. The CDR3 reads CASSPPTAPYNEQFF. DNA for the CDR3: TGTGCCAGCAGCCCCCCGACGGCCCCCTACAATGAGCAGTTCTTC.

This clone has just one count. CDR3: CASTVLADTQYF. In DNA, the CDR3 is TGTGCCAGCACGGTGCTCGCAGATACGCAGTATTTT. The chain uses TRBV2 and TRBJ2-3; D not resolved. Between the trimmed V and J ends, which lost 7 bases and 4 bases, there was a span of 9 bases. Germline loops: CDR1 SNHLY, CDR2 FYNNEI. The CDR3 runs 12 residues.

This clone occurred once. V usage is TRBV5-1 and J usage is TRBJ2-3, with a weak D call TRBD2 (6 bases). CDR3 length: 15 amino acids. CDR1 and CDR2 (germline): SGHRS, YFSETQ. The V gene lost 2 bases and the J gene lost 0 bases, with 10 bases spanning the gap. CDR3 coding DNA: TGCGCCAGCAGCTTCCGCGGGGCTAGCACAGATACGCAGTATTTT. Its translation: CASSFRGASTDTQYF.

This clone came up once. The V gene is TRBV27, the J gene TRBJ1-2; D might be TRBD1 (5 bases). The CDR3 is made up of 15 amino acids. CDR1 is MNHEY and CDR2 is SMNVEV in the germline V gene (reference sequence). Trimming removed 6 bases at V and 4 bases at J, with 18 bases between. The CDR3 reads CASSMRDVGGYGYTF. In nucleotides, the CDR3 is TGTGCCAGCAGCATGCGGGACGTGGGCGGCTATGGCTACACCTTC.

The chain employs TRBV28 and TRBJ2-7; D ambiguous. The V gene's germline CDR1 is MDHEN and CDR2 SYDVKM. Trimming removed 6 bases from V and 0 bases from J, with 12 bases in between. This CDR3 is built from 14 residues. The CDR3 region has the DNA TGTGCCAGCAGGCCCTGGACGGACTCCTACGAGCAGTACTTC. It translates to CASRPWTDSYEQYF.

The chain carries TRBV6-2 or TRBV6-3 and TRBJ2-6; 7 bases are a match to TRBD1. There are 16 residues in the CDR3. Per germline, CDR1 MNHEY and CDR2 SVGEGT. Losses at the gene ends were 6 bases for V and 2 bases for J; bases not matched to a gene: 7. CDR3 in amino acids: CASSPDRTPGANVLTF. CDR3 nucleotide sequence: TGTGCCAGCAGCCCGGACAGGACCCCTGGGGCCAACGTCCTGACTTTC.

The J gene is TRBJ2-1, the V gene TRBV7-9, with D possibly TRBD2 on 6 matching bases. The CDR3 spans 14 residues. Germline lookup yields CDR1 SEHNR and CDR2 FQNEAQ (reference sequence). Trimming took 1 base from V and 3 from J, leaving 7 bases between them. The CDR3 region is CASSLGTIYNEQFF. CDR3 bases: TGTGCCAGCAGCTTAGGGACTATCTACAATGAGCAGTTCTTC.

The gene calls are TRBV28 and TRBJ2-7; 7 bases map to TRBD2. The CDR3 has 13 amino acids. The germline CDR1 and CDR2 sequences are MDHEN and SYDVKM. The junction had 4 bases not matched to a gene; V was cut back by 4 bases and J by 4 bases. In DNA form, the CDR3 reads TGTGCCAGCAGTTGGCTAGCGGAGTACGAGCAGTACTTC. Translated, it gives CASSWLAEYEQYF.

This clone was observed many times. This chain connects TRBV11-2 to TRBJ2-7; either TRBD1 or TRBD2 may fit D (6 bases each). The CDR3 totals 14 residues. Germline V gene data show CDR1 as SGHAT and CDR2 as FQNNGV. Between the trimmed V and J ends, which lost 6 bases and 0 bases, there was a span of 12 bases. Written as DNA, the CDR3 is TGTGCCAGCAGTACGGGGGCATCCTCCTACGAGCAGTACTTC. Translated, it gives CASSTGASSYEQYF.

The chain has TRBV10-2 and TRBJ1-1, with TRBD1 matching 11 bases. Looked up from germline, CDR1 is WSHSY and CDR2 is SAAADI. After removal of 6 bases from V and 5 bases from J, the junction contained 5 bases not matched to a gene. This CDR3 has 14 residues. The CDR3 loop reads CASRTDRGRTEAFF. The CDR3 coding sequence is TGCGCCAGCAGGACGGACAGGGGGCGGACTGAAGCTTTCTTT.